These T cell receptor beta chains were read from a single sample in a study of blood T cell repertoires in COVID-19. Some clones are missing from TCRdb's copy, which holds only in-frame ones; the method was immunoSEQ multiplex PCR. The data show about 210,000 clones, with around 82% seen just once and about 4.3% held by the top ten. Sequencing was performed on PBMCs or T cells enriched from blood (not recorded which). All receptors come from a man aged 25 to 40 with acute COVID-19. CDR3s include the opening cysteine and the closing phenylalanine or tryptophan. D genes are given only for firm matches. The size field is filled for only some rows; it gives once, few, many or a size class.

CDR3 DNA	CDR3 protein	V gene	clone size	J gene	D gene
TGTGCCAGCAGCCCGGGACAGAACTATGGCTACACCTTC	CASSPGQNYGYTF	TRBV3-1/TRBV3-2	NA	TRBJ1-2	TRBD1
TGTGCCAGCTCACCCACCGGGGGTCCCGGGGATAAGGGCTACACCTTC	CASSPTGGPGDKGYTF	TRBV18	NA	TRBJ1-2	NA
TGTGCCAGCTCATCTTTGCACCGGGACACGGATGGCTACACCTTC	CASSSLHRDTDGYTF	TRBV18	NA	TRBJ1-2	NA
TGTGCCAGCAGCCCCGACAGGACCCGGGTAGCTGAAGCTTTCTTT	CASSPDRTRVAEAFF	TRBV11-2	once	TRBJ1-1	NA
TGTGCCATCACCGCGACGGGGGGGGTAGGGAGCTACACCTTC	CAITATGGVGSYTF	TRBV10-3	NA	TRBJ1-2	NA
TGCGCCAGCAGTGAACTGGGACAGAGGTACGAGCAGTACTTC	CASSELGQRYEQYF	TRBV10-2	NA	TRBJ2-7	TRBD1
TGCGCCAGCAGATCAGGGCCCGCCGGGTCACAGCCCCAGCATTTT	CASRSGPAGSQPQHF	TRBV10-2	few	TRBJ1-5	NA
TGTGCCACCAGTGATGGACACACCACCGGGGAGCTGTTTTTT	CATSDGHTTGELFF	TRBV24-1	NA	TRBJ2-2	NA
TGTGCCAGCAGTTTCGGACAGCCCGGACACAATGAGCAGTTCTTC	CASSFGQPGHNEQFF	TRBV28	NA	TRBJ2-1	NA
TGTGCCAGCAGTCCACTAGCGGGGGGGCCGAACGAGCAGTACTTC	CASSPLAGGPNEQYF	TRBV3-1/TRBV3-2	once	TRBJ2-7	TRBD2
TGTGCCAGCAGCCCACCGGGAAACACTGAGCAGTTCTTC	CASSPPGNTEQFF	TRBV7-3	NA	TRBJ2-1	NA
TGTGCCAGCCGAGGCATTTTCTTCTATGGCTACACCTTC	CASRGIFFYGYTF	TRBV5-4	NA	TRBJ1-2	NA
TGTGCCAGCAGTGAAGTCCCGGGAGAAAAACTGTTTTTT	CASSEVPGEKLFF	TRBV6-1	NA	TRBJ1-4	NA
TGTGCCAGCAGAGGACAGGACTATGGCTACACCTTC	CASRGQDYGYTF	TRBV6-5	once	TRBJ1-2	TRBD1
TGTGCCAGCAGTGATTCGGGTGCGTCGTCCTACAATGAGCAGTTCTTC	CASSDSGASSYNEQFF	TRBV25-1	NA	TRBJ2-1	NA
TGTGCCAGCAGTTCACCTTCCGGGACAGGGGGCGGCCGACGATACTATGGCTACACCTTC	CASSSPSGTGGGRRYYGYTF	TRBV28	NA	TRBJ1-2	TRBD1
TGTGCCTGGAGTCGGCAGGGGCTGGAGCAGTACTTC	CAWSRQGLEQYF	TRBV30	NA	TRBJ2-7	NA
TGTGCCACCCGGGGGTATGACACCGGGGAGCTGTTTTTT	CATRGYDTGELFF	TRBV24-1	NA	TRBJ2-2	NA
TGTGCCAGCAGAGAGACTAGCGGGCGATTGGGTACGCAGTATTTT	CASRETSGRLGTQYF	TRBV2	NA	TRBJ2-3	TRBD2
TGCGCCAGCAGCTCGAGACCCACAGGGGTGGTCTCAGATACGCAGTATTTT	CASSSRPTGVVSDTQYF	TRBV5-1	NA	TRBJ2-3	TRBD1
TGTGCCAGCAGCGCTGAGGGGGACGTGGATGGCTACACCTTC	CASSAEGDVDGYTF	TRBV9	NA	TRBJ1-2	NA
TGTGCCAGCAGCGTAGCTTCAGACTCCCCCCGAAGAGATACGCAGTATTTT	CASSVASDSPRRDTQYF	TRBV9	few	TRBJ2-3	NA
TGTGCCAGCAGTTCCAGCGCTAACTATGGCTACACCTTC	CASSSSANYGYTF	TRBV6-5	NA	TRBJ1-2	NA
TGTGCCAGTAGTCTCGGCGGGTCCTACGAGCAGTACTTC	CASSLGGSYEQYF	TRBV19	NA	TRBJ2-7	NA
TGTGCCAGCATCGGGGGTGCCTCTAGCACAGATACGCAGTATTTT	CASIGGASSTDTQYF	TRBV7-9	NA	TRBJ2-3	NA
TGTGCTAGTGGGGCCGGGACAGGTATGTACGAGCAGTACTTC	CASGAGTGMYEQYF	TRBV12-5	once	TRBJ2-7	TRBD1
TGTGCCAGCAATCCTAGGTTGCTTGGCGAGCAGTACTTC	CASNPRLLGEQYF	TRBV2	NA	TRBJ2-7	NA
TGTGCCAGCAGCTTTTACGGGACTAATGAAAAACTGTTTTTT	CASSFYGTNEKLFF	TRBV7-9	NA	TRBJ1-4	NA
TGTGCCAGCTCACCGGGAGATACTGAAGCTTTCTTT	CASSPGDTEAFF	TRBV18	few	TRBJ1-1	NA
TGTGCCAGCAGCTTTCGGGGACAAAACTCTGGAAACACCATATATTTT	CASSFRGQNSGNTIYF	TRBV11-1	NA	TRBJ1-3	NA
TGTGCCAGCAGCTTTGGGAGGGGGGAAGGCTACACCTTC	CASSFGRGEGYTF	TRBV5-5	NA	TRBJ1-2	NA
TGTGCCAGCAGCCAAGAGATTAATCAGTATGGCTACACCTTC	CASSQEINQYGYTF	TRBV3-1/TRBV3-2	NA	TRBJ1-2	NA
TGTGCCAGCAGTCCAGGGACTAGCCGATTGACCTACAATGAGCAGTTCTTC	CASSPGTSRLTYNEQFF	TRBV2	few	TRBJ2-1	TRBD2
TGTGCCAGCAGCCCCGGACTATCGAATGAGCAGTTCTTC	CASSPGLSNEQFF	TRBV27	NA	TRBJ2-1	NA
TGTGCCAGCTGTTTCTCGGGACAGACCCTCTATGGCTACACCTTC	CASCFSGQTLYGYTF	TRBV2	few	TRBJ1-2	TRBD1
TGCGCCAGCAGCCAAGGACCGGGGAAGGGCGCAGTAGTGAACACTGAAGCTTTCTTT	CASSQGPGKGAVVNTEAFF	TRBV4-1	NA	TRBJ1-1	NA
TGTGCCAGCAGTTACGCAAGGACAGGGAACACTGAAGCTTTCTTT	CASSYARTGNTEAFF	TRBV6-5	NA	TRBJ1-1	TRBD1
TGTGCCAGCAGCTTAGCAGGGACAGGGGATTCACCCCTCCACTTT	CASSLAGTGDSPLHF	TRBV7-6	NA	TRBJ1-6	TRBD1
TGCGCCAGCAGCTTGGGAGAGTTCTCCTACGAGCAGTACTTC	CASSLGEFSYEQYF	TRBV5-1	NA	TRBJ2-7	NA
TGTGCCAGCAGTTTAGCCGACAGGAACAATCAGCCCCAGCATTTT	CASSLADRNNQPQHF	TRBV28	many	TRBJ1-5	NA
TGTGCCAGCAGCCCGGGGACTCGCTATGGCTACACCTTC	CASSPGTRYGYTF	TRBV14	NA	TRBJ1-2	NA
TGTGCCTGGGAAACAGGGTACCAAGAGACCCAGTACTTC	CAWETGYQETQYF	TRBV30	NA	TRBJ2-5	NA
TGTGCCAGCAGCGTCGACCCCGGCGGGGAGCAGTTCTTC	CASSVDPGGEQFF	TRBV9	NA	TRBJ2-1	NA
TGCGCCAGCAGCCAAGATCCAGCGGGGGACTACGAGCAGTACTTC	CASSQDPAGDYEQYF	TRBV4-1	NA	TRBJ2-7	TRBD2
TGTGCCAGCAGTGGACAGGTCGGCTACACCTTC	CASSGQVGYTF	TRBV25-1	few	TRBJ1-2	NA
TGTGCCAGCAGCTTAATTGCGGGGACCGATACGCAGTATTTT	CASSLIAGTDTQYF	TRBV7-3	NA	TRBJ2-3	NA
TGTGCCTGGAGTCGAGCGGGGCCTAATTCACCCCTCCACTTT	CAWSRAGPNSPLHF	TRBV30	NA	TRBJ1-6	NA
TGCGCCAGCAGCCAGGGGGTAGGGGGACATAATTCACCCCTCCACTTT	CASSQGVGGHNSPLHF	TRBV5-1	NA	TRBJ1-6	TRBD1
TGTGCCAGCAGCTTAGGTTCATCGGGGGGCCGAGGGGAGACCCAGTACTTC	CASSLGSSGGRGETQYF	TRBV11-2	NA	TRBJ2-5	NA
TGTGCCAGCAGCCCCTATTACAGGGACAGGCTACTGAATGAAAAACTGTTTTTT	CASSPYYRDRLLNEKLFF	TRBV5-5	NA	TRBJ1-4	TRBD1
TGCGCCAGCAGTGAGGCAGGGCGGCTGGGAAACACCATATATTTT	CASSEAGRLGNTIYF	TRBV10-2	NA	TRBJ1-3	NA
TGCGCCAGCAGCTTGGCCGGGGTGCAGTATGGAAACACCATATATTTT	CASSLAGVQYGNTIYF	TRBV5-1	NA	TRBJ1-3	NA
TGCGCCAGCCCGCTTAGGTACAGGGGAACTAATCAGCCCCAGCATTTT	CASPLRYRGTNQPQHF	TRBV10-2	NA	TRBJ1-5	TRBD1
TGTGCCAGCTCTGGTCTAGGCCAGGGTGGCGGGGAGCTGTTTTTT	CASSGLGQGGGELFF	TRBV2	few	TRBJ2-2	NA